This TCR beta chain is from a study of blood T cell repertoires in COVID-19. Study-level information: Samples of COVID-19 (acute and convalescent) were obtained from the United States, Italy and Spain. Nucleic acid was either cDNA or gDNA, and it came from T cells, B-cell-depleted T cells, or PBMCs.

Per the original data handling: Reference gene primer amplification gave nucleated cell count estimates. Sequencing was performed with immunoSEQ multiplex PCR; in TCRdb, only in-frame clones are kept and a portion is missing. The V and J calls and the clone size are those of that table, but D and trimming were determined from the DNA. The sample has some 60,000 clones, just over 90% seen once. Germline CDR1 is SGDLS and CDR2 is YYNGEE. The CDR3 loop spans 13 amino acids. The V and J ends lost 4 bases and 3 bases respectively, with 8 bases between them. This chain links TRBV9 with TRBJ2-1; possible D gene TRBD2, 5 bases. Sequencing was done on a sample of peripheral blood. The TCR originated in a human donor in a cohort sampled during active COVID-19. CDR3 nucleotide sequence: TGTGCCAGCAGCCGGGATCGCTACAATGAGCAGTTCTTC. This sequence encodes CASSRDRYNEQFF.